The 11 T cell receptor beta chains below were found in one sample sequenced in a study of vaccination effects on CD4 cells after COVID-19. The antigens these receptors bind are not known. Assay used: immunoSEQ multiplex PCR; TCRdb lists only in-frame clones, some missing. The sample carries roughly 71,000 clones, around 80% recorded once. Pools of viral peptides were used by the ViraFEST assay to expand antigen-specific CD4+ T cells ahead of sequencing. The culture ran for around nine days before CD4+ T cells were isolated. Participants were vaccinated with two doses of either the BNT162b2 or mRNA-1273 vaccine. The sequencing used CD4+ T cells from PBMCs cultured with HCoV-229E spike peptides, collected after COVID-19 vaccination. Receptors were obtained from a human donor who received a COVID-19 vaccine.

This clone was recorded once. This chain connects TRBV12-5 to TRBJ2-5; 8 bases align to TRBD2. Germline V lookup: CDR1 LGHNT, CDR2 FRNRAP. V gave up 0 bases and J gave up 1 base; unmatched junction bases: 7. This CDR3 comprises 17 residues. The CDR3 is CASGLVRGGGSQETQYF. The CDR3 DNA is TGTGCTAGTGGTTTGGTACGAGGCGGGGGGTCCCAAGAGACCCAGTACTTC.

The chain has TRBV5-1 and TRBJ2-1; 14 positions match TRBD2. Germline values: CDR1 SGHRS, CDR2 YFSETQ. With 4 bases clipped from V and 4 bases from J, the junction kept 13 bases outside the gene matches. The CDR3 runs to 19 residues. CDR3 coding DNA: TGCGCCAGCAGCCCTGATCTGGGACTAGCGGGGGTAGGTTACAATGAGCAGTTCTTC. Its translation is CASSPDLGLAGVGYNEQFF.

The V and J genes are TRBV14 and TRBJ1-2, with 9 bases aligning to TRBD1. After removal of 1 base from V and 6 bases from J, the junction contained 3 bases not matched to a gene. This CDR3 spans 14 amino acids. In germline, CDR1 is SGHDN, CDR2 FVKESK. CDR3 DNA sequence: TGTGCCAGCAGCCAAGCCGGGACAGGGAATGGCTACACCTTC. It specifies CASSQAGTGNGYTF.

For the CDR3, the DNA is TGTGCCACCAGCAGAGAGATAGCGGGGGGACATGTTAGAGAGACCCAGTACTTC. This gives the protein CATSREIAGGHVRETQYF. The J gene is TRBJ2-5, the V gene TRBV15, with TRBD2 matching 10 bases. V gave up 0 bases and J gave up 4 bases; unmatched junction bases: 11. This CDR3 has 18 residues. Per the germline V gene, CDR1 is LNHNV and CDR2 is YYDKDF (reference sequence).

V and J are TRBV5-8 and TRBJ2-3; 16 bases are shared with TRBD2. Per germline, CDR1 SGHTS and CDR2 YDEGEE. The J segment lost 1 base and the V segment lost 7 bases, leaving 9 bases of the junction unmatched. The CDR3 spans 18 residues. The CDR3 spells CASPRGLAGGQGTDTQYF. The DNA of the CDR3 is TGTGCCAGCCCACGGGGACTAGCGGGGGGGCAGGGCACAGATACGCAGTATTTT.

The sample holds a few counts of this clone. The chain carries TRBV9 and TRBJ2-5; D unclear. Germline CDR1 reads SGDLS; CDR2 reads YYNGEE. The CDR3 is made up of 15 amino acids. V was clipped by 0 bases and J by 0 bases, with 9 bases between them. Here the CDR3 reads CASSVDVTNQETQYF. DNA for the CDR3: TGTGCCAGCAGCGTAGACGTCACAAACCAAGAGACCCAGTACTTC.

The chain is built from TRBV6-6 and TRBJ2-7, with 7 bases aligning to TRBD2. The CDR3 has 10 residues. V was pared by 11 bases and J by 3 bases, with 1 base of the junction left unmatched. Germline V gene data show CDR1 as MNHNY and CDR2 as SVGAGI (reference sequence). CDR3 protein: CAAGDYEQYV. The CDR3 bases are TGTGCCGCGGGAGACTACGAGCAGTACGTC.

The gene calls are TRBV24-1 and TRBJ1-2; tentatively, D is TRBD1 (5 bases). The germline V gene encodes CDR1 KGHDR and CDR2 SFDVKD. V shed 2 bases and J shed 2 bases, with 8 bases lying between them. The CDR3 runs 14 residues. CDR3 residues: CATSDSRDNYGYTF. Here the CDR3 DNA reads TGTGCCACCAGTGATTCGCGGGACAACTATGGCTACACCTTC.

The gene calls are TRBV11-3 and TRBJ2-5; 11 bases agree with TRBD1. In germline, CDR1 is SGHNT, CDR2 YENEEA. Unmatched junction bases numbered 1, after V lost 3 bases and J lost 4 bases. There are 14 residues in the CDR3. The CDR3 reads CASSLGTGGETQYF. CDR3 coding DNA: TGTGCCAGCAGCTTGGGGACAGGGGGAGAGACCCAGTACTTC. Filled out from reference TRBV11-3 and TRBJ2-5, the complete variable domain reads EAGVVQSPRYKIIEKKQPVAFWCNPISGHNTLYWYLQNLGQGPELLIRYENEEAVDDSQLPKDRFSAERLKGVDSTLKIQPAELGDSAVYLCASSLGTGGETQYFGPGTRLLVL.

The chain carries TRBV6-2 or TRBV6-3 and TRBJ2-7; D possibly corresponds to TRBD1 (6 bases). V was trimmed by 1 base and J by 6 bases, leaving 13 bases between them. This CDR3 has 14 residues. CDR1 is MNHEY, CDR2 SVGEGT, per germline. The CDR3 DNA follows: TGTGCCAGCAGTTACTTGGGGGCGGTAGGCGAGCAGTACGTC. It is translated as CASSYLGAVGEQYV.

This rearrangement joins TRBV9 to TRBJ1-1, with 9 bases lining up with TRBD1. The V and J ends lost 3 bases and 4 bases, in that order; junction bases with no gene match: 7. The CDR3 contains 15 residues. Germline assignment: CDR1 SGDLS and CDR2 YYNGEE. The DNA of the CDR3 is TGTGCCAGCAGCGGGACTGGACAGGGGCGCACTGAAGCTTTCTTT. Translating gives CASSGTGQGRTEAFF.